This T cell receptor beta chain was observed in a study of T cells in Graves' hyperthyroidism and ophthalmopathy. This clonotype was counted only a few times. The antigen remains undetermined. General study results and limits: Classification by a 13 V-J model distinguished ophthalmopathy from stable hyperthyroidism.

The study defined stable Graves' hyperthyroidism as no ophthalmopathy progression within 18 months. The V end lost 4 bases, the J end lost 7 bases, and 14 bases lay between the germline ends. Germline CDR1 is LNHDA and CDR2 is SQIVND (reference sequence). The CDR3 consists of 14 residues. RNA transcripts yielded amplified TCR beta CDR3 regions. A set of HTBI primers served as the primers for a first-round RT-PCR of the TCR CDR3. MiXCR, run by TCRdb on the multiplex PCR reads, gives a single entry per CDR3 protein. This sample has about 360,000 distinct CDR3 sequences, with roughly an eighth found just once.

The sequencing sample was made of blood. This sequence joins TRBV19 and TRBJ1-5; D may be TRBD1 (6 bases). This receptor was taken from a woman younger than 30 with Graves' hyperthyroidism. The DNA for the CDR3 is TGTGCCAGTAGTACCCCAGGGGTGGGACAGCCCCAGCATTTT. Its protein product is CASSTPGVGQPQHF. The complete variable domain, with remaining parts taken from reference TRBV19 and TRBJ1-5, reads DGGITQSPKYLFRKEGQNVTLSCEQNLNHDAMYWYRQDPGQGLRLIYYSQIVNDFQKGDIAEGYSVSREKKESFPLTVTSAQKNPTAFYLCASSTPGVGQPQHFGDGTRLSIL.